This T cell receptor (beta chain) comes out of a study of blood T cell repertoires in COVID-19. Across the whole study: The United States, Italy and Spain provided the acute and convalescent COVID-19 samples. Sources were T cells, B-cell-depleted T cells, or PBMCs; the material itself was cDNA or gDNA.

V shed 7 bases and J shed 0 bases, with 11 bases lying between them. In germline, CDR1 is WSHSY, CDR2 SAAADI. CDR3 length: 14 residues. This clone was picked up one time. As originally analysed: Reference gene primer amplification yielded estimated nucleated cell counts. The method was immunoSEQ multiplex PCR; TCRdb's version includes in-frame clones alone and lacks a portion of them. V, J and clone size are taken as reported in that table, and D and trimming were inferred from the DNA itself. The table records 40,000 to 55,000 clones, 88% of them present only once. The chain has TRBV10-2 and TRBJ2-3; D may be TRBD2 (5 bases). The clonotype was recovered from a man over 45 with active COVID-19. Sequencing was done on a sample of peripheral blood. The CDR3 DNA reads TGCGCCAGCATCGGAGGATTTAGCACAGATACGCAGTATTTT. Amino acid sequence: CASIGGFSTDTQYF.